This TCR beta chain was documented in a study of human T cells and chemical hapten exposure (dated by TCRdb to the early 2020s). For context, the study as a whole: For sensitization, 2% DPC in acetone was applied to an approximately 2 cm by approximately 2 cm area of upper inner arm skin. Patients additionally received weekly therapeutic DPC doses to the scalp throughout the approximately 25-week study period. Patch testing was done on the upper back using Finn chambers containing 0.01% DPC, and results were scored after 6 days according to International Contact Dermatitis Research Group standards. Alopecia areata with under or over 50% scalp involvement, alopecia totalis and alopecia universalis were represented in the patient cohort, which was mostly female. Libraries were combined into a pool for sequencing, and differences in TCR yield between samples came mainly from small differences in library volumes within the pool. This study followed changes in the peripheral blood TCR repertoire in vivo during primary and secondary sensitization of alopecia patients to the hapten diphenylcyclopropenone (DPC). Blood samples were taken from patients before sensitization (week 0) and then at 2, 6 and about 24 weeks after DPC sensitization. Approximately 28 alopecia patients gave blood for TCR sequencing at one to four time points (pre-sensitization, 2, 6 and 24 weeks).

The CDR3 runs 11 residues from the cysteine to the phenylalanine. The read is trimmed to its CDR3 DNA, 33 bases read in frame from base 1. V is cut by 0 bases and J by 8 bases, and the space between the germline ends is 7 bases. Looking up the germline V gene (reference sequence) yields CDR1 GTSNPN and CDR2 SVGIG. Interpreted using the paper, the time point label stands for: pre-sensitization, week 0. The meaning of the sample's treatment or condition label: therapeutic diphenylcyclopropenone sensitization with weekly scalp DPC. At each patch-test visit, blood was drawn before the patch test was applied. To be eligible, patients had to be aged 18 to 70, diagnosed with alopecia and judged suitable for DPC therapy, while pregnant patients were excluded. Total RNA was extracted from unfractionated whole blood that had been collected in Tempus Blood RNA tubes. What the research found in general, with its limitations: Expanded TCRs formed significantly more large CDR3 similarity clusters than pre-sensitization or healthy control sets, consistent with antigen-driven responses. After repeated subsampling, changes were observed in the strength of the expansion versus patch-test correlation and in the threshold at which the correlation became significant. A positive correlation was found between the number of PT1 expanded TCRs and patch test score, with significance reached at thresholds 8, 16 and 32 but not 4. All patients had alopecia, a presumed autoimmune disease, so their immune response might differ from that of healthy individuals. DPC sensitization did not change the number of TCRs with a frequency above 1 in 1000, and there was no evidence of changes in global repertoire structure.

This clonotype was counted only a few times. Its binding antigen is unknown. Base-call qualities are not available, and no considerably larger clone is one nucleotide away. The library came from RACE. TCRdb records NextSeq 500 as the sequencer. During library preparation, unique molecular identifiers were attached to individual cDNA molecules so that TCRs could be counted in a quantitative, reproducible way. From each blood RNA sample, both TCR alpha and TCR beta chains were sequenced. In the original analysis: Samples had a median of roughly 99,000 TCRs, with a range from roughly 20,000 to 690,600. V, J and CDR3 annotation of the TCR reads was carried out using the Decombinator software suite. For PS versus PT1 abundance plots, all samples were subsampled to the same number of TCRs (28,000). TCRs were defined as expanded if absent before sensitization and observed at least eight times at the 2-week time point. TCRdb passed the public sequencing reads through fastp at Q25 and MiXCR, retaining productive beta sequences. Each record represents a unique CDR3 protein, reported with the most common genes and DNA among its rows. These V and J calls rely on TCRdb rather than the paper's analysis. The sample includes about 120,000 distinct CDR3 sequences, with about 14% observed a single time. Around 2.7% of the sample is held by the ten biggest clonotypes.

The chain employs TRBV30 and TRBJ1-2; the D gene is perhaps TRBD1, on 5 matching bases. This TCR was recovered from a woman under 30 with alopecia areata. Some clones in this sample may be carry-over from other donors' samples. The sample consisted of whole blood, taken in connection with sensitization to the hapten diphenylcyclopropenone (DPC). The sequence in DNA is TGTGCCTGGAGTGTGACAGAAGGCTACACCTTC. Its protein reads: CAWSVTEGYTF.